Here is one T cell receptor (beta chain) with its context. These data come from a study of blood T cell repertoires in COVID-19. Whole-study context: Donors in the United States, Italy and Spain gave samples during acute or convalescent COVID-19.

Unmatched junction bases numbered 18, after V lost 10 bases and J lost 4 bases. Looked up from germline, CDR1 is MDHEN and CDR2 is SYDVKM. This CDR3 has 16 amino acids. Original data processing: Reference gene primers were amplified, and this amplification served to estimate nucleated cell counts. Sequencing was performed with immunoSEQ multiplex PCR; in TCRdb, only in-frame clones are kept and a portion is missing. V and J calls and clone size are given by that table; D and trimming were obtained from the DNA. The sample lists 45,000 to 70,000 clones; roughly 82% were seen once. The source is a woman of 80 years or more with acute or convalescent COVID-19. What was sequenced was peripheral blood. V gene TRBV28 combines with J gene TRBJ1-2, with 7 positions matching TRBD1. For the CDR3, the DNA is TGTGCCACCGGCCCGGACCGGTGGGACAGAACCTATGGCTACACCTTC. This codes for CATGPDRWDRTYGYTF.